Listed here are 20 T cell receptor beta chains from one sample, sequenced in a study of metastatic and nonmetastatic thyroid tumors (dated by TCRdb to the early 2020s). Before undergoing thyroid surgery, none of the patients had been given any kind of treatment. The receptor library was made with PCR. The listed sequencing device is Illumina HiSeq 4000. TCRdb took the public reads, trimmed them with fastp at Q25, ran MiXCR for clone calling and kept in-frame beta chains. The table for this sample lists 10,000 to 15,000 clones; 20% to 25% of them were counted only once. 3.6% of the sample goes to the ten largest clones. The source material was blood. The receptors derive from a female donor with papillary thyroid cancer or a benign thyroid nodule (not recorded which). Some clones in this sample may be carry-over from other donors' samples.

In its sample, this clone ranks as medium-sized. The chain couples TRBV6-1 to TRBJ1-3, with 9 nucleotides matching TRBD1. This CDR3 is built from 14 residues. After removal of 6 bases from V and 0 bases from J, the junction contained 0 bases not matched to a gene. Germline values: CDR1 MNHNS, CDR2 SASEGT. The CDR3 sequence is CASRDRGSGNTIYF. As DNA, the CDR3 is TGTGCCAGCAGGGACAGGGGCTCTGGAAACACCATATATTTT.

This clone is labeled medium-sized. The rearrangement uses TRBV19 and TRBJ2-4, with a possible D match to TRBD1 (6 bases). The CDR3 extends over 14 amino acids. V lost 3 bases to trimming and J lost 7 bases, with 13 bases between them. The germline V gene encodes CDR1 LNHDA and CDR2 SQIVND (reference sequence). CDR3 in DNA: TGTGCCAGTAGTATTTGGGCAGGGGAGAACATTCAGTACTTC. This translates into CASSIWAGENIQYF.

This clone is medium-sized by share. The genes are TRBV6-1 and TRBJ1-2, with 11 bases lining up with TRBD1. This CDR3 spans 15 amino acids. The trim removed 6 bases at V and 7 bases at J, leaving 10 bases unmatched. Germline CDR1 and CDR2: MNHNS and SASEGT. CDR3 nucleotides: TGTGCCAGCAGCCCCCAGGACAGGGGGCTTGGTGGCTACACCTTC. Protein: CASSPQDRGLGGYTF.

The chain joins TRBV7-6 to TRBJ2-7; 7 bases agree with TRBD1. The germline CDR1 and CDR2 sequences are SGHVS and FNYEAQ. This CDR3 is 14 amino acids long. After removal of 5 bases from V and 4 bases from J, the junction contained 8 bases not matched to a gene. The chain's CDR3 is CASSVATGFYEQYF. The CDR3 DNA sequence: TGTGCCAGCAGCGTGGCGACAGGGTTTTACGAGCAGTACTTC.

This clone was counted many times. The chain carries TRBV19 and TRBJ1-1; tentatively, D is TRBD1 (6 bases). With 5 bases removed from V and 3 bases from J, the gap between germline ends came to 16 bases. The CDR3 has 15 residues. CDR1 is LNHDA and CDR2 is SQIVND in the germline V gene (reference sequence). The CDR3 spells CASSPGQNRDTEAFF. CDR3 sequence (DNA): TGTGCCAGTAGTCCGGGCCAGAACAGGGACACTGAAGCTTTCTTT.

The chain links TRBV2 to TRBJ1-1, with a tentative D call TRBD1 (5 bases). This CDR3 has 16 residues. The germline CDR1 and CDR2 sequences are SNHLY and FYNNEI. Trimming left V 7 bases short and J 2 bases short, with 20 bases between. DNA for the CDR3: TGTGCCAGCATCCGTAGCAGCGGCAGGGCTAACACTGAAGCTTTCTTT. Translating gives CASIRSSGRANTEAFF.

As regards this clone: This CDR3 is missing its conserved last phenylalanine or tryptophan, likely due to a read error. The CDR3 is CATCPQTSGANVLTL. The DNA for the CDR3 is TGTGCCACCTGTCCCCAGACCTCTGGGGCCAACGTCCTGACTTTG. The chain links TRBV6-1 to TRBJ2-6; D not certain. V was pared by 10 bases and J by 0 bases, with 13 bases between. CDR1 MNHNS and CDR2 SASEGT come from the germline V gene. The CDR3 extends over 15 amino acids.

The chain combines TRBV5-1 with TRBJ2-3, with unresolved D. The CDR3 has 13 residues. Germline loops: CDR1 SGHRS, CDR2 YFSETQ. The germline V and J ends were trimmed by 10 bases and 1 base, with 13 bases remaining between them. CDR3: CASSSPGTDTQYF. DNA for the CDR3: TGCGCCTCCTCGTCCCCAGGCACAGATACGCAGTATTTT.

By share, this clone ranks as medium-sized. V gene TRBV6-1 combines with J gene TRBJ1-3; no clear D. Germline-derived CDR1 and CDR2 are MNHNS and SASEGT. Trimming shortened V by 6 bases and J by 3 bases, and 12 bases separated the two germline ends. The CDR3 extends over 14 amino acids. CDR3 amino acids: CASSADGLGNTIYF. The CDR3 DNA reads TGTGCCAGCAGCGCGGACGGACTTGGAAACACCATATATTTT.

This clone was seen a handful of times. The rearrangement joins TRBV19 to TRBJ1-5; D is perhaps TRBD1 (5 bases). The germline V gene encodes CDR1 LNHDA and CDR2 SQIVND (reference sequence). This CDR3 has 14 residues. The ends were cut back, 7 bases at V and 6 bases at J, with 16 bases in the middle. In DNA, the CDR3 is TGTGCCAGTAAACCGGGACGGGCTAGTCAGCCCCAGCATTTT. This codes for CASKPGRASQPQHF.

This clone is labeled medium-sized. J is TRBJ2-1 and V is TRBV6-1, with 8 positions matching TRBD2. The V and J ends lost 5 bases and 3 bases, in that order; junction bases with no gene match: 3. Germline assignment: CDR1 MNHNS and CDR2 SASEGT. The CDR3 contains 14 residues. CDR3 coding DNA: TGTGCCAGCAGTAGCGGGAGACACTACAATGAGCAGTTCTTC. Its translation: CASSSGRHYNEQFF.

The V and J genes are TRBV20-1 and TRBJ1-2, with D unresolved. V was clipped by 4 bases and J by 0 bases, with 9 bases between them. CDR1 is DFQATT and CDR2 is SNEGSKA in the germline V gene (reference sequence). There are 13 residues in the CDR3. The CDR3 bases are TGCAGTGCTAAGGGATATTCTAACTATGGCTACACCTTC. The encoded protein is CSAKGYSNYGYTF.

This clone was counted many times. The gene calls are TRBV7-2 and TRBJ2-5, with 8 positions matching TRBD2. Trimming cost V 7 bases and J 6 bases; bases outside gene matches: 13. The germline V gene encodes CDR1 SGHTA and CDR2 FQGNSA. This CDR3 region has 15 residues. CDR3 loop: CASTVGGGTQKTQYF. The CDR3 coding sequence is TGTGCCAGCACCGTGGGCGGGGGGACCCAGAAGACCCAGTACTTC. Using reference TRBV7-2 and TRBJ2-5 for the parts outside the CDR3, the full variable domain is GAGVSQSPSNKVTEKGKDVELRCDPISGHTALYWYRQSLGQGLEFLIYFQGNSAPDKSGLPSDRFSAERTGGSVSTLTIQRTQQEDSAVYLCASTVGGGTQKTQYFGPGTRLLVL.

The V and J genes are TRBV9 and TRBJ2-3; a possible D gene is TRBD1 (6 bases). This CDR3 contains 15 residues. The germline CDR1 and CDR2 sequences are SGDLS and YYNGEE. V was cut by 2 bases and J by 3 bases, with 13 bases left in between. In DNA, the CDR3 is TGTGCCAGCAGCGTCTCGCGACAGGTAACAGATACGCAGTATTTT. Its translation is CASSVSRQVTDTQYF.

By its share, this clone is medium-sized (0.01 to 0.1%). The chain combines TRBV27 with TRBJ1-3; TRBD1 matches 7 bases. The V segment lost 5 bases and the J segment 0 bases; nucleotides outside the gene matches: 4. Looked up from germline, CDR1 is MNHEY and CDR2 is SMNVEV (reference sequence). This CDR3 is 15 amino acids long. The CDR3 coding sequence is TGTGCCAGCAGTATGGACAGGCGCTCTGGAAACACCATATATTTT. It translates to CASSMDRRSGNTIYF.

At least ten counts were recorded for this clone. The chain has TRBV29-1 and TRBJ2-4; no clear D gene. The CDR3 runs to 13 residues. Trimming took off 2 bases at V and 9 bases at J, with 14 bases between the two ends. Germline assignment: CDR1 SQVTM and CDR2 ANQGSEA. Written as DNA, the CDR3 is TGCAGCGTTGAATCTCTGGGTGAGAGCATTCAGTACTTC. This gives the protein CSVESLGESIQYF.

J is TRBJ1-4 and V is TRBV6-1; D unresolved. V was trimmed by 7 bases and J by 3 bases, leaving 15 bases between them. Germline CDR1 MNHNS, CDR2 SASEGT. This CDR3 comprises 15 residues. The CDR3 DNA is TGTGCCAGCAATTTTGGAGGGTCCTCTAATGAAAAACTGTTTTTT. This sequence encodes CASNFGGSSNEKLFF.

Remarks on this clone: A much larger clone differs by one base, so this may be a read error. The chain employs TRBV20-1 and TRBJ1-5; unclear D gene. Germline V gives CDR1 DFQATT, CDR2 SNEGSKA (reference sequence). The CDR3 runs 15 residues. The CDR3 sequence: CSARDRSASNQPKHF. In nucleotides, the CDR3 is TGCAGTGCTAGAGATCGCTCAGCTAGCAATCAGCCCAAGCATTTT.

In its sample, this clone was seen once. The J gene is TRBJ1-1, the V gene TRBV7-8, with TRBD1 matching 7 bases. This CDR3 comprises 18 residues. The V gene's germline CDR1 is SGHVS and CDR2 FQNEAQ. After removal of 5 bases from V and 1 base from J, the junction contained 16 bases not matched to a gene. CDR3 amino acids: CASSATGWDRLKNTEAFF. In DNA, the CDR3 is TGTGCCAGCAGCGCGACGGGGTGGGACAGATTAAAGAACACTGAAGCTTTCTTT.

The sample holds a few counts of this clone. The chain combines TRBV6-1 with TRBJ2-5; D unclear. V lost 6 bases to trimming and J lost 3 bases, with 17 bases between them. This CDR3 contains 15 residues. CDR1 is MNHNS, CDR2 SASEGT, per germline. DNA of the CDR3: TGTGCCAGCAGCTTAGTTTTTAGTTTCGAAGAGACCCAGTACTTC. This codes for CASSLVFSFEETQYF.